A single sample is the source of the 13 T cell receptor beta chains below, sequenced in a study of cytomegalovirus exposure and HLA in healthy donors. The PCR used 60 Vbeta and 13 Jbeta primers. Some clones are missing from TCRdb's copy, which holds only in-frame ones; the method was immunoSEQ multiplex PCR. Among roughly 240,000 clones listed, just under 80% were seen once. Sequencing input: PBMCs. Receptor source: a boy between 10 and 17 years old in good health and CMV-seronegative.

V gene TRBV7-9 combines with J gene TRBJ2-7; 11 nucleotides line up with TRBD2. CDR1 and CDR2 from the germline V gene are SEHNR and FQNEAQ (reference sequence). V lost 4 bases to trimming and J lost 0 bases; unmatched junction nucleotides: 5. The CDR3 runs to 16 residues. CDR3 DNA sequence: TGTGCCAGCAGCTCCCTAGCGGGGGGTGCCTCCTACGAGCAGTACTTC. It translates to CASSSLAGGASYEQYF.

The chain has TRBV2 and TRBJ2-1; 15 bases line up with TRBD2. Germline lookup yields CDR1 SNHLY and CDR2 FYNNEI. CDR3 length equals 15 residues. V dropped 6 bases and J dropped 3; count of bases not matched to a gene: 0. The CDR3 sequence is CASRGLAGGYNEQFF. CDR3 sequence (DNA): TGTGCCAGCAGGGGACTAGCGGGGGGCTACAATGAGCAGTTCTTC.

The gene calls are TRBV6-1 and TRBJ2-1; D is possibly TRBD2 (6 bases). The CDR3 spans 15 residues. Trimming took 7 bases from V and 0 from J, leaving 13 bases between them. Germline CDR1 reads MNHNS; CDR2 reads SASEGT. The CDR3 sequence is CASNRLGGSYNEQFF. Here the CDR3 DNA reads TGTGCCAGCAATAGACTGGGGGGCTCCTACAATGAGCAGTTCTTC.

The rearrangement uses TRBV5-1 and TRBJ2-5; a weak D match, TRBD2 (6 bases). Germline lookup yields CDR1 SGHRS and CDR2 YFSETQ. CDR3 size: 16 residues. Deletions cut 4 bases from V and 5 bases from J, with 21 bases between. The CDR3 nucleotides read TGCGCCAGCAGCCCCTTCCCCCCCGGTCGGGGGGAGACCCAGTACTTC. Its protein product is CASSPFPPGRGETQYF.

V and J are TRBV11-2 and TRBJ2-3, with D possibly TRBD1 on 6 matching bases. From germline, CDR1 is SGHAT and CDR2 FQNNGV. Trimming left V 4 bases short and J 1 base short, with 9 bases between. The CDR3 totals 14 residues. The CDR3 loop reads CASSSPGGTDTQYF. In DNA, the CDR3 is TGTGCCAGCAGCTCGCCAGGGGGCACAGATACGCAGTATTTT. The complete variable domain, with remaining parts taken from reference TRBV11-2 and TRBJ2-3, reads EAGVAQSPRYKIIEKRQSVAFWCNPISGHATLYWYQQILGQGPKLLIQFQNNGVVDDSQLPKDRFSAERLKGVDSTLKIQPAKLEDSAVYLCASSSPGGTDTQYFGPGTRLTVL.

This chain joins TRBV13 and TRBJ2-7, with 9 bases matching TRBD2. CDR1 and CDR2 (germline): PRHDT, FYEKMQ (reference sequence). V dropped 4 bases and J dropped 4; count of bases not matched to a gene: 2. This CDR3 has 13 amino acids. The CDR3 reads CASSSGLAYEQYF. Here the CDR3 DNA reads TGTGCCAGCAGCTCGGGACTAGCTTACGAGCAGTACTTC.

This chain joins TRBV19 and TRBJ1-1, with TRBD1 as a possible D gene (6 bases). Trimming removed 4 bases at V and 4 bases at J, with 16 bases between. Germline CDR1 LNHDA, CDR2 SQIVND (reference sequence). The CDR3 runs 15 residues. The CDR3 nucleotides are TGTGCCAGTAGTAGGCAGGGGAGGGGTGGCACTGAAGCTTTCTTT. This translates into CASSRQGRGGTEAFF.

In this sample, this clone turned up a few times. The J gene is TRBJ1-6, the V gene TRBV5-6; perhaps TRBD1 as D (6 bases). The CDR3 spans 15 residues. V lost 4 bases and J 7 bases, leaving 15 bases between the germline ends. CDR1 is SGHDT and CDR2 is YYEEEE in the germline V gene. CDR3 sequence: CASSGVGGRNSPLHF. The CDR3 DNA reads as TGTGCCAGCAGCGGGGTGGGGGGGCGAAATTCACCCCTCCACTTT.

J is TRBJ2-3 and V is TRBV29-1; 10 bases match TRBD1. Germline CDR1 reads SQVTM; CDR2 reads ANQGSEA. This CDR3 comprises 13 residues. V gave up 6 bases and J gave up 4 bases; unmatched junction bases: 4. The CDR3 nucleotides are TGCAGCGTGACAGGGGGCTTCGCAGATACGCAGTATTTT. It translates to CSVTGGFADTQYF.

The V call is TRBV19, the J call TRBJ2-4; TRBD1 matches 11 bases. Trimming at V came to 6 bases and at J to 8 bases, leaving 12 bases not matched to a gene. Per the germline V gene, CDR1 is LNHDA and CDR2 is SQIVND (reference sequence). The CDR3 extends over 16 amino acids. The CDR3 sequence is CASSHTRDRGSDIQYF. CDR3 nucleotide sequence: TGTGCCAGTAGCCATACCCGGGACAGGGGGAGTGACATTCAGTACTTC.

The rearrangement joins TRBV7-9 to TRBJ1-2; 8 bases agree with TRBD1. The CDR3 has 15 amino acids. Per germline, CDR1 SEHNR and CDR2 FQNEAQ (reference sequence). With 5 bases clipped from V and 2 bases from J, the junction kept 7 bases outside the gene matches. DNA of the CDR3: TGTGCCAGCAGCCCCGCTCGGACAGGGAACTATGGCTACACCTTC. Protein product: CASSPARTGNYGYTF.

This chain uses TRBV7-9 with TRBJ2-7, with 10 bases identical to TRBD2. In germline, CDR1 is SEHNR, CDR2 FQNEAQ (reference sequence). The V and J ends lost 5 bases and 3 bases, in that order; junction bases with no gene match: 4. There are 14 residues in the CDR3. CDR3 sequence: CASSRGLADYEQYF. DNA for the CDR3: TGTGCCAGCAGCCGCGGACTAGCGGACTACGAGCAGTACTTC.

The chain carries TRBV5-1 and TRBJ1-2, with 7 bases aligning to TRBD1. This CDR3 has 15 amino acids. Germline trimming cut 4 bases from V and 4 bases from J; bases unmatched to any gene: 10. Germline V gene lookup returns CDR1 SGHRS and CDR2 YFSETQ. The CDR3 sequence: CASSPRQGQLYGYTF. For the CDR3, the DNA is TGCGCCAGCAGCCCGAGACAGGGTCAACTCTATGGCTACACCTTC.